These T cell receptor beta chains were read from a single sample in a study of CXCR3-negative and CXCR3-positive naive CD8 T cells. TCRdb processed the 5' RACE reads again and assigns one entry to each CDR3 protein, with no DNA. Its clone listing holds approximately 100,000 distinct CDR3 sequences. Sequencing was performed on naive CXCR3+ CD8+ T cells from blood. All receptors come from a human donor in good health. Some clones in this sample may be carry-over from other donors' samples. The CDR3 runs from the conserved cysteine through the conserved F or W.

J gene	V gene	CDR3 protein
TRBJ1-1	TRBV2	CASSEGQGVEVNTEAFF
TRBJ2-3	TRBV10-3	CAISVRGVGTDTQYF
TRBJ1-5	TRBV27	CASSPTGTNQPQHF
TRBJ2-2	TRBV24-1	CATSDIREEGNTGELFF
TRBJ2-1	TRBV5-4	CASSAQAGGPTYNEQFF
TRBJ2-3	TRBV9	CASSGQGYTDTQYF
TRBJ2-5	TRBV7-9	CASSRTSGAQETQYF
TRBJ2-1	TRBV29-1	CSVVLGTIYNEQFF
TRBJ2-5	TRBV28	CASSLYNGQETQYF
TRBJ2-2	TRBV28	CASSLLGPADRSGELFF
TRBJ2-6	TRBV7-2	CASSRDGSGANVLTF
TRBJ2-7	TRBV24-1	CATSDLYEQYF
TRBJ2-3	TRBV7-9	CASSLPLLPSQYF
TRBJ2-7	TRBV5-1	CASSLVTASSYEQYF
TRBJ2-7	TRBV7-9	CASSNGQPYEQYF
TRBJ2-7	TRBV27	CASSSYAGEDEQYF
TRBJ2-1	TRBV6-5	CASRSGLAGGPGFHSEQFF
TRBJ2-2	TRBV6-6	CASSLSGGSTGELFF
TRBJ1-1	TRBV3-1	CASSTRLGANTEAFF
TRBJ2-7	TRBV4-1	CASSQGGGRSYEQYF
TRBJ2-1	TRBV5-1	CASSLASGISYNEQFF
TRBJ1-5	TRBV15	CATSREWAGHGPQHF
TRBJ2-7	TRBV7-9	CASSSLDGFYEQYF
TRBJ2-7	TRBV2	CASSEWAGASSYEQYF
TRBJ2-5	TRBV6-9	CASYHPGRQETQYF
TRBJ2-1	TRBV20-1	CSASTSGSPLNEQFF
TRBJ2-3	TRBV4-3	CASSQEKMGSGGIADTQYF
TRBJ2-2	TRBV19	CASSRGPGTGELFF
TRBJ1-6	TRBV30	CAWSPGAPDSFYNSPLHF
TRBJ2-5	TRBV5-4	CASSGRTSGTTQETQYF
TRBJ2-7	TRBV28	CASSKPGDWEQYF
TRBJ2-7	TRBV4-2	CASSQDRGNVYEQYF
TRBJ2-1	TRBV19	CASSILLQSTVNEQFF
TRBJ2-1	TRBV4-3	CASSPRAGSYNEQFF
TRBJ2-1	TRBV19	CASSIVEGLNEQFF
TRBJ2-7	TRBV28	CASSYSRLSSYEQYF
TRBJ2-1	TRBV5-1	CASSFSGSSYNEQFF
TRBJ2-7	TRBV29-1	CSADGGAEQYF
TRBJ2-5	TRBV7-9	CASSLGTASGETQYF
TRBJ2-1	TRBV29-1	CSADGGYNEQFF
TRBJ2-7	TRBV5-1	CASSSPAGIGQYF
TRBJ2-1	TRBV7-9	CASSFPLAGGRDEQFF